Listed below are T cell receptor beta chains from one sample, sequenced in a study of T cell responses to AZD1222 COVID-19 vaccine. TCRdb keeps only in-frame clones here, not all; method: immunoSEQ multiplex PCR. The profile shows roughly 100,000 clones, 90% of them singletons. The sequenced sample was peripheral blood, obtained on day 0 of AZD1222 vaccination. These receptors all come from an adult in good health. The CDR3 runs from the conserved cysteine through the conserved F or W. The D gene is left open where the match is weak. Rows may omit the clone size; those that give it use once, few, many or a size class.

V gene: TRBV7-2
J gene: TRBJ2-3
D gene: TRBD1
clone size: .
CDR3 DNA: TGTGCCAGCAGCGCACCGGACAGGGTTGGAGATACGCAGTATTTT
CDR3 protein: CASSAPDRVGDTQYF

V gene: TRBV27
J gene: TRBJ2-6
D gene: .
clone size: .
CDR3 DNA: TGTGCCAGCAGTCCCCTCGTCCCCCGTGCCTCTGGGGCCAACGTCCTGACTTTC
CDR3 protein: CASSPLVPRASGANVLTF

V gene: TRBV11-2
J gene: TRBJ2-2
D gene: TRBD2
clone size: .
CDR3 DNA: TGTGCCAGCAGCTTCCTAGCCGGGGGGGGCACCGGGGAGCTGTTTTTT
CDR3 protein: CASSFLAGGGTGELFF

V gene: TRBV4-1
J gene: TRBJ2-1
D gene: .
clone size: .
CDR3 DNA: TGCGCCAGCAGCAACCCGGCCGGGGGCTATGAGCAGTTCTTC
CDR3 protein: CASSNPAGGYEQFF

V gene: TRBV4-2
J gene: TRBJ1-1
D gene: .
clone size: .
CDR3 DNA: TGTGCCAGCAGCCAAGCGGGGGTGCTGAACACTGAAGCTTTCTTT
CDR3 protein: CASSQAGVLNTEAFF

V gene: TRBV9
J gene: TRBJ1-2
D gene: .
clone size: once
CDR3 DNA: TGTGCCAGCAGCCCTTTATCCAGGGCTAACTATGGCTACACCTTC
CDR3 protein: CASSPLSRANYGYTF

V gene: TRBV29-1
J gene: TRBJ2-7
D gene: TRBD2
clone size: .
CDR3 DNA: TGCAGCGTTGAAGATCGTAACGGGGGGGTCGTGGAGCAGTACTTC
CDR3 protein: CSVEDRNGGVVEQYF

V gene: TRBV5-4
J gene: TRBJ2-5
D gene: .
clone size: .
CDR3 DNA: TGTGCCAGCAGCTTGTTCCCGGAGACCCAGTACTTC
CDR3 protein: CASSLFPETQYF

V gene: TRBV2
J gene: TRBJ1-1
D gene: .
clone size: .
CDR3 DNA: TGTGCCAGCAGGGAGACACCCGCGAACACTGAAGCTTTCTTT
CDR3 protein: CASRETPANTEAFF

V gene: TRBV2
J gene: TRBJ2-7
D gene: .
clone size: once
CDR3 DNA: TGTGCCAGCAGACACAGGGTTACCTACGAGCAGTACTTC
CDR3 protein: CASRHRVTYEQYF

V gene: TRBV5-6
J gene: TRBJ2-1
D gene: TRBD2
clone size: .
CDR3 DNA: TGTGCCAGCTTGGCGCTAGCGGGGTACGGGGAGCAGTTCTTC
CDR3 protein: CASLALAGYGEQFF

V gene: TRBV7-2
J gene: TRBJ2-1
D gene: TRBD2
clone size: .
CDR3 DNA: TGTGCCAGCAGCGTTAGCGGGGGGGACTACAATGAGCAGTTCTTC
CDR3 protein: CASSVSGGDYNEQFF

V gene: TRBV7-9
J gene: TRBJ1-2
D gene: TRBD1
clone size: .
CDR3 DNA: TGTGCCAGCAGCTCATCGGACAGGGCGGGCAACTATGGCTACACCTTC
CDR3 protein: CASSSSDRAGNYGYTF

V gene: TRBV28
J gene: TRBJ1-5
D gene: .
clone size: .
CDR3 DNA: TGTGCCAGCAGTTTACTCAGGGCCGGTCAGCCCCAGCATTTT
CDR3 protein: CASSLLRAGQPQHF

V gene: TRBV12-3/TRBV12-4
J gene: TRBJ1-2
D gene: TRBD1
clone size: .
CDR3 DNA: TGTGCCAGCAGTGCCGGACAGGACTATGGCTACACCTTC
CDR3 protein: CASSAGQDYGYTF

V gene: TRBV19
J gene: TRBJ1-5
D gene: TRBD1
clone size: .
CDR3 DNA: TGTGCCAGTAGTAATACACAGGGGTGGGATGTTCGGCCCCAGCATTTT
CDR3 protein: CASSNTQGWDVRPQHF

V gene: TRBV24-1
J gene: TRBJ1-1
D gene: TRBD1
clone size: .
CDR3 DNA: TGTGCCACCAGTGATGGGACAGGGGTGTCGCGAGCTTTCTTT
CDR3 protein: CATSDGTGVSRAFF

V gene: TRBV21-1
J gene: TRBJ2-3
D gene: .
clone size: .
CDR3 DNA: TGTGCCAGCAGCAAAGAAGGCAGATACACAGATACGCAGTATTTT
CDR3 protein: CASSKEGRYTDTQYF